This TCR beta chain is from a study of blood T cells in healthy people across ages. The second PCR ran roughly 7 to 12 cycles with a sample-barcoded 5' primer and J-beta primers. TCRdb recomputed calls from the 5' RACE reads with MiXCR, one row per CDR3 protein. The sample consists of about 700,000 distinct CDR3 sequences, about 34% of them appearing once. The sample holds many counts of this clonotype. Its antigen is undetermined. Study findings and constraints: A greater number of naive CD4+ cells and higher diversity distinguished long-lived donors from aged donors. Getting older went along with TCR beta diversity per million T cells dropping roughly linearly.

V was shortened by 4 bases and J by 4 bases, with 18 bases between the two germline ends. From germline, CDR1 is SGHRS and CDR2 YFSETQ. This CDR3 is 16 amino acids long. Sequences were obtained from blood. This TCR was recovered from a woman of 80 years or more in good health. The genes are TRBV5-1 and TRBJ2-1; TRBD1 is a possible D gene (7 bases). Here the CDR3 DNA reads TGCGCCAGCAGCATCCGGACAGGACTACCTTACAATGAGCAGTTCTTC. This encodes CASSIRTGLPYNEQFF.